The rows below give T cell receptor beta chains drawn from one sample of a study of vaccination effects on CD4 cells after COVID-19. No antigen has been assigned to these receptors. The repertoire was sequenced with immunoSEQ multiplex PCR; TCRdb's copy has only in-frame clones and lacks some. The data show roughly 50,000 clones, roughly 80% seen once. The material sequenced was CD4+ T cells from PBMCs cultured with HCoV-229E spike peptides, taken before COVID-19 vaccination. The receptors were gathered from a human donor who received a COVID-19 vaccine. The CDR3 runs from the conserved cysteine through the conserved F or W.

cdr3_aa,j_call,cdr3_length,v_call
CASSEGRADTIYF,TRBJ1-3,13,TRBV2
CASRRPATDTQYF,TRBJ2-3,13,TRBV6-5
CAWSQGRNQPQHF,TRBJ1-5,13,TRBV30
CASTPRSGNTIYF,TRBJ1-3,13,TRBV14
CATSEGDSSRGKKLFF,TRBJ1-4,16,TRBV24-1
CSASWRGGGYNEQFF,TRBJ2-1,15,TRBV20-1
CASSLASGTFDGYTF,TRBJ1-2,15,TRBV7-9
CASSLVGDMSSGNTIYF,TRBJ1-3,17,TRBV5-1
CASSRTYRPNQPQHF,TRBJ1-5,15,TRBV6-5
CASSWTTAGSTDTQYF,TRBJ2-3,16,TRBV7-9
CASSLTVNTEAFF,TRBJ1-1,13,TRBV7-2
CASSFFLAGGPLVGDTQYF,TRBJ2-3,19,TRBV11-2
CASSKATGRYGYTF,TRBJ1-2,14,TRBV5-1
CASSQVKGGSAGANVLTF,TRBJ2-6,18,TRBV14
CASSLEYGEQFF,TRBJ2-1,12,TRBV7-9
CASRRDRGFHNEQFF,TRBJ2-1,15,TRBV6-6
CASSVAASGGSGEQFF,TRBJ2-1,16,TRBV9
CAWSGRTGKKETQYF,TRBJ2-5,15,TRBV30
CATSTPSGAGDTQYF,TRBJ2-3,15,TRBV24-1
CASSADRGQETQYF,TRBJ2-5,14,TRBV7-2
CASSLMTGSMNTEAFF,TRBJ1-1,16,TRBV19
CASSLVRADTDTQYF,TRBJ2-3,15,TRBV27
CASTRGRSSYNEQFF,TRBJ2-1,15,TRBV2
CASSFGQGATDTQYF,TRBJ2-3,15,TRBV9
CAWRRGTEAFF,TRBJ1-1,11,TRBV30
CASSLRLAGDNEQFF,TRBJ2-1,15,TRBV4-2
CASSETGGFSGYTF,TRBJ1-2,14,TRBV2
CASSAAGKNQPQHF,TRBJ1-5,14,TRBV6-4
CSASRVTQNTEAFF,TRBJ1-1,14,TRBV20-1
CASRTRDRSDTQYF,TRBJ2-3,14,TRBV19
CASSARWDRGTGELFF,TRBJ2-2,16,TRBV5-1
CSVRDSRNQPQHF,TRBJ1-5,13,TRBV29-1
CASRLLRGPIYGYTF,TRBJ1-2,15,TRBV6-5
CANFRDNEKLFF,TRBJ1-4,12,TRBV6-5
CASSEGLAGGPKFF,TRBJ2-1,14,TRBV7-2
CASRLAGITDTQYF,TRBJ2-3,14,TRBV2
CASSQEWGLGETQYF,TRBJ2-5,15,TRBV4-3
CASGHLSTSRTDTQYF,TRBJ2-3,16,TRBV27
CASSQQGTGYGYTF,TRBJ1-2,14,TRBV4-1
CASSLTRLATGELFF,TRBJ2-2,15,TRBV7-2
CASNMGLGQGNQPQHF,TRBJ1-5,16,TRBV19
CASSQETSTDTQYF,TRBJ2-3,14,TRBV14
CASTQGQRSRPQHF,TRBJ1-5,14,TRBV23-1
CASSHLDRASEAFF,TRBJ1-1,14,TRBV3-1/TRBV3-2
CASSIVNNEKLFF,TRBJ1-4,13,TRBV19
CASTPTGGYNSPLHF,TRBJ1-6,15,TRBV6-5
CAISAGLISTDTQYF,TRBJ2-3,15,TRBV10-3
CASSSWTVEAFF,TRBJ1-1,12,TRBV12-3/TRBV12-4